This T cell receptor (beta chain) was identified in a study of beta chain features in type 1 diabetes. In the study overall: Across every sample, almost 110,000,000 sorted cells were examined in total. Study outcomes and limitations: For Type 1 diabetes patients, all four CD4+ subsets carried TCRB CDR3s that were moderately but significantly shorter. Shorter templates might be favored by PCR, and equally so in patients and in controls. Small HLA sub-analyses could not settle whether HLA shapes TCRB rearrangement.

A CD45RO/CCR7/CD25/CD127/CD95/CD27 panel sorted naive, central memory, regulatory and stem cell-like memory CD4+ cells. Between the trimmed V and J ends, which lost 4 bases and 3 bases, there was a span of 29 bases. CDR1 is SGHDT and CDR2 is YYEEEE in the germline V gene. The length of the CDR3 is 19 residues. This clone was counted only a few times. Its antigen is not known. Every bit of the isolated RNA underwent reverse transcription, so sequencing read expressed TCRB transcripts. The table came from immunoSEQ multiplex PCR; TCRdb's copy has only in-frame clones and leaves some out. The sample consists of over 600,000 clones, about an eighth of them appearing once.

Source material: naive CD4+ T cells from blood. The sequence was collected from a man aged 25 to 45 with type 1 diabetes. This chain uses TRBV5-6 with TRBJ2-7; either TRBD1 or TRBD2 may fit D (6 bases each). The CDR3 DNA is TGTGCCAGCAGCGGCCGGGGGCCACGCCCAAGGGAGCGAGACTACGAGCAGTACTTC. It codes for CASSGRGPRPRERDYEQYF.